The present entry profiles one T cell receptor beta chain with its context. This sample is part of a study of cytomegalovirus exposure and HLA in healthy donors. 13 Jbeta primers and 60 Vbeta primers were used for the PCR. Using immunoSEQ multiplex PCR, the repertoire was profiled, and TCRdb retains in-frame clones only, with some absent. The table lists around 90,000 clones, around 67% of them singletons, with 2.3% in the top ten. This clonotype was sampled from a human donor in good health. Sequenced input: PBMCs.

The CDR3 coding sequence is TGTGCCAGCAGTATCGGGGTCTCTGGGGCCAACGTCCTGACTTTC. This gives the protein CASSIGVSGANVLTF. The J gene is TRBJ2-6, the V gene TRBV2, with TRBD2 as a possible D gene (5 bases). Germline V gene lookup returns CDR1 SNHLY and CDR2 FYNNEI. The V and J ends lost 5 bases and 0 bases respectively, with 8 bases between them. This CDR3 is 15 amino acids long.